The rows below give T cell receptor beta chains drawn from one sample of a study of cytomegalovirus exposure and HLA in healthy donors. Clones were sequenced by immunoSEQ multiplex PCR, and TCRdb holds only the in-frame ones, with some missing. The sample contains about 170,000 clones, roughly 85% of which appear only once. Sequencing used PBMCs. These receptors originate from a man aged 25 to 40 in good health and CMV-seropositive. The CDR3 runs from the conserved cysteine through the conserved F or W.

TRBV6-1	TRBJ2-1	CASSEARGGSYNEQFF
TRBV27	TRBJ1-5	CASSLLGQGYQPQHF
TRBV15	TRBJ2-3	CATSRRTSGNSDTQYF
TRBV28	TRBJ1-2	CASSLGGDAANYGYTF
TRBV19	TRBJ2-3	CASSISPTGSTDTQYF
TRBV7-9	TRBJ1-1	CASSHPGQGGTEAFF
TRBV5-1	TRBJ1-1	CASSLGTVGTEAFF
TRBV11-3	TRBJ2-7	CASSGRGTLASYEQYF
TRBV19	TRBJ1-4	CASSSHYATNEKLFF
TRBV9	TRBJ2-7	CASSVAGNPYEQYF
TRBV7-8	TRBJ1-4	CASSSLRTGREKLFF